This TCR beta chain was obtained from a study of T cells after yellow fever vaccination. Study context: Where fractions had low cell numbers, libraries were prepared from them with the SMART-Seq v4 Ultra Low Input RNA kit.

Template-switching 5'RACE yielded the TCR cDNA; a universal primer site and UMIs were added in the process. One entry per CDR3 protein, called by TCRdb with MiXCR from the 5' RACE reads. The sample carries about 320,000 distinct CDR3 sequences, approximately 4.5% recorded once. Notes on the study in general: Few clonotypes appeared in both CD4 and CD8 compartments. FACS-sorted repertoires could contain abundant clonotypes contaminating from the bulk population.

Remarks on this clonotype: Its antigen remains unknown.

Germline CDR1 reads SGDLS; CDR2 reads YYNGEE. V gave up 3 bases and J gave up 3 bases; unmatched junction bases: 6. The CDR3 is 14 residues long. The TCR sequence derives from a man younger than 35 who received the YFV17D yellow fever vaccine. The sequences come from PBMCs, collected 15 days after the yellow fever booster vaccination. The chain links TRBV9 to TRBJ2-7; 7 positions agree with TRBD1. CDR3 sequence (DNA): TGTGCCAGCAGCGCCGGGGACAGCCTCTACGAGCAGTACTTC. Translation: CASSAGDSLYEQYF. Using reference TRBV9 and TRBJ2-7 for the parts outside the CDR3, the full variable domain is DSGVTQTPKHLITATGQRVTLRCSPRSGDLSVYWYQQSLDQGLQFLIQYYNGEERAKGNILERFSAQQFPDLHSELNLSSLELGDSALYFCASSAGDSLYEQYFGPGTRLTVT.